This record covers a single TCR beta chain. The clone's antigen remains unknown. Base qualities are not at hand, and no much larger clone is one base apart. The germline V and J ends show losses of 1 base and 3 bases respectively, and no gene match explains 10 bases of the junction. Reading from cysteine to phenylalanine, the CDR3 counts 17 amino acids. Only the CDR3 portion is preserved as DNA: 51 bases, with reading frame beginning at the first base. Based on the germline V gene, the CDR1 and CDR2 sequences are MDHEN and SYDVKM. This sample is part of a study of blood T cell repertoires in COVID-19 (dated by TCRdb to 2018 to 2020). Background on the whole study: Collaborator samples came from the United States, Italy and Spain and covered acute and convalescent phases of COVID-19. The material from the prospective study consisted of cDNA or gDNA derived from T cells, B-cell-depleted T cells, or PBMCs. Subjects who had been exposed to COVID-19, were actively infected with it, or had recovered from it provided the deeply sampled blood TCRbeta repertoires that made up the dataset. The repertoires were released in a freely available public database meant as a resource for research on the immune response to SARS-CoV-2. Samples were obtained from the ongoing ImmuneRACE study (first 160 participants) and from 1,254 subjects provided by 6 global collaborators. Nearly every sample came with metadata listing a de-identified subject ID, COVID-19 status, age in years and sex. Where available, HLA class I and class II types were obtained from metadata supplied by the sample provider rather than from assay-based typing. The study at large found these results: The amount of clinical and demographic metadata varied by source and participant and was provided uncurated.

The immunoSEQ Assay, a bias-controlled multiplex PCR, was used to amplify TCRbeta CDR3 regions from genomic DNA. As for the original processing: Nucleated cell counts per sample were estimated from amplification of reference gene primers within the assay. To quantify the absolute abundance of each unique TCRbeta CDR3 rearrangement, sequence reads were collapsed and filtered. Productive Simpson clonality was computed per sample as the square root of Simpson's diversity index over productive rearrangements. TCRdb limited this immuneACCESS table to in-frame rearrangements with V and J called. A share of clones is missing; checked studies link under half to unresolved V genes, and the rest is unexplained. Clone size and V and J calls were adopted from that table, with D and trimming inferred from the DNA. Across this sample there are around 620,000 clones, with 85% to 90% seen only once. The ten most abundant clones make up about 0.24% of the sample.

Each collaborating institution followed its own protocols to collect whole blood in K2EDTA tubes. For TCRbeta analysis, collaborator samples were shipped as frozen whole blood, as isolated PBMCs, or as DNA extracted from either sample type. The sequence links TRBV28 to TRBJ1-1; TRBD1 matches 8 bases in the middle. The sequence was collected from a woman under 30 with acute or convalescent COVID-19. Sequencing used peripheral blood. The DNA sequence is as follows: TGTGCCAGCAGTTTATCCAGGGGGCTAATTATGTACACTGAAGCTTTCTTT. The encoded protein is CASSLSRGLIMYTEAFF.